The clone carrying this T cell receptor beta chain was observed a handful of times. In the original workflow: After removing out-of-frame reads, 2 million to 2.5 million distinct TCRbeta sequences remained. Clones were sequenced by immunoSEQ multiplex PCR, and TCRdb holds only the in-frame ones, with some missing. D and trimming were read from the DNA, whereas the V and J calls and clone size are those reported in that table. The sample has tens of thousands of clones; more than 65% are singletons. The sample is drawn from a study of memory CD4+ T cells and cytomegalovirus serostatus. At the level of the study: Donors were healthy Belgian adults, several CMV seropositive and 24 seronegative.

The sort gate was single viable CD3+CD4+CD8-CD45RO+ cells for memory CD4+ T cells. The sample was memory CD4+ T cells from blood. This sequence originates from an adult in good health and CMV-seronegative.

CDR3 sequence (DNA): TGCAGCGTTGACGGGGACAGGGTGGGAGAGACCCAGTACTTC. Translating it yields CSVDGDRVGETQYF. This chain links TRBV29-1 with TRBJ2-5; the match to TRBD1 covers 9 bases. CDR1 is SQVTM, CDR2 ANQGSEA, per germline. The CDR3 is 14 residues long. V lost 3 bases to trimming and J lost 4 bases; unmatched junction nucleotides: 6. The full variable domain, with the rest looked up from reference TRBV29-1 and TRBJ2-5, is SAVISQKPSRDICQRGTSLTIQCQVDSQVTMMFWYRQQPGQSLTLIATANQGSEATYESGFVIDKFPISRPNLTFSTLTVSNMSPEDSSIYLCSVDGDRVGETQYFGPGTRLLVL.